Below, 31 T cell receptor beta chains from the same sample are listed, as sequenced in a study of spatial heterogeneity in lung cancer. Time point noted: sample taken at primary tumor resection. The sequenced material consisted of unsorted whole RNA from tumor, nontumor lung or frozen PBMC. MiXCR, applied by TCRdb to the 5' RACE reads, yields one record per CDR3 protein. The sample includes about 11,000 distinct CDR3 sequences, approximately 25% of them seen just once. The sequencing here drew on PBMCs, taken at surgery. All receptors derive from a female donor with early-stage non-small cell lung cancer.

There are a few counts of this clonotype. The J gene is TRBJ2-5, the V gene TRBV5-1; 8 nucleotides match TRBD1. The CDR3 sequence is 13 residues long. V was pared by 4 bases and J by 5 bases, with 4 bases of the junction left unmatched. The germline V gene has CDR1 SGHRS and CDR2 YFSETQ. The CDR3 coding sequence is TGCGCCAGCAGCCAAGGGACAGGCGAGACCCAGTACTTC. It codes for CASSQGTGETQYF.

Remarks on this clonotype: At one of its ends the junction is not consistent with the germline gene, which may arise from a read error. The V call is TRBV3-1, the J call TRBJ1-4; 9 bases fit TRBD1. This CDR3 has 15 residues. Germline values: CDR1 LGHDT, CDR2 YNNKEL (reference sequence). DNA of the CDR3: TGTACCAGCAGTCGCCAGGGACAGGGCAATGAAAAACTGTTTTTT. Protein sequence: CTSSRQGQGNEKLFF.

The J gene is TRBJ2-7, the V gene TRBV9; 8 bases agree with TRBD1. The CDR3 loop spans 15 amino acids. V trimming: 4 bases; J trimming: 0 bases; junction bases outside the gene matches: 6. Germline V gene data show CDR1 as SGDLS and CDR2 as YYNGEE. The CDR3 is CASSRGQAASYEQYF. CDR3 in DNA: TGTGCCAGCAGCCGGGGACAGGCAGCCTCCTACGAGCAGTACTTC.

J is TRBJ2-7 and V is TRBV5-1, with D perhaps matching TRBD1 (6 bases). Germline V gene lookup returns CDR1 SGHRS and CDR2 YFSETQ. The V gene lost 3 bases and the J gene lost 7 bases, with 14 bases spanning the gap. This CDR3 has 13 amino acids. The CDR3 DNA follows: TGCGCCAGCAGCTCAGGGGATGAGGGGGAGCAGTACTTC. This encodes CASSSGDEGEQYF. The whole variable domain, filled in from reference TRBV5-1 and TRBJ2-7, reads KAGVTQTPRYLIKTRGQQVTLSCSPISGHRSVSWYQQTPGQGLQFLFEYFSETQRNKGNFPGRFSGRQFSNSRSEMNVSTLELGDSALYLCASSSGDEGEQYFGPGTRLTVT.

The sample holds one count of this clonotype. The chain carries TRBV20-1 and TRBJ2-5, with 9 nucleotides matching TRBD2. Germline CDR1 and CDR2: DFQATT and SNEGSKA (reference sequence). CDR3 length: 13 residues. V shed 3 bases and J 4 bases; nucleotides not matched to a gene: 3. In nucleotides, the CDR3 is TGCAGTGCTAGCCAGCGGGAGGTAGAGACCCAGTACTTC. Amino acid sequence: CSASQREVETQYF.

This chain links TRBV9 with TRBJ1-2; D unresolved. The CDR3 runs 13 residues. CDR1 is SGDLS and CDR2 is YYNGEE in the germline V gene. Trimming stripped 3 bases from V and 2 bases from J, with 8 bases between. The CDR3 is CASSAEKNYGYTF. As DNA, the CDR3 is TGTGCCAGCAGCGCAGAAAAAAACTATGGCTACACCTTC.

This clonotype has only a few counts. The genes are TRBV11-1 and TRBJ2-5; no reliable D call. This CDR3 is 13 amino acids long. Trimming pared 3 bases from V and 2 bases from J, leaving 7 bases between. The V gene's germline CDR1 is SGHAT and CDR2 FQDESV (reference sequence). The CDR3 is CASSLELQETQYF. CDR3 sequence (DNA): TGTGCCAGCAGCTTGGAACTACAAGAGACCCAGTACTTC.

This clonotype has a handful of counts. The rearrangement joins TRBV7-2 to TRBJ1-2, with a possible D match to TRBD1 (6 bases). Germline V gene sequence: CDR1 SGHTA, CDR2 FQGNSA. This CDR3 has 13 residues. Deletions cut 5 bases from V and 6 bases from J, with 13 bases between. The CDR3 DNA sequence: TGTGCCAGCAGCCGTTCACCAGGGGATGGCTACACCTTC. It specifies CASSRSPGDGYTF.

Relative to its sample, this clonotype is medium-sized (0.01 to 0.1%). The chain employs TRBV27 and TRBJ2-1, with D possibly TRBD1 on 5 matching bases. Germline lookup yields CDR1 MNHEY and CDR2 SMNVEV (reference sequence). The CDR3 contains 14 residues. V lost 2 bases to trimming and J lost 2 bases, with 7 bases between them. The DNA for the CDR3 is TGTGCCAGCAGTTTAAGGGGTCCCTACAATGAGCAGTTCTTC. This translates into CASSLRGPYNEQFF.

This rearrangement joins TRBV15 to TRBJ2-3; no clear D gene. Germline V gene data show CDR1 as LNHNV and CDR2 as YYDKDF (reference sequence). The CDR3 is 13 amino acids. The V gene lost 6 bases and the J gene lost 0 bases, with 7 bases spanning the gap. CDR3 region: CATREPSTDTQYF. In nucleotides, the CDR3 is TGTGCCACCAGAGAACCCAGCACAGATACGCAGTATTTT.

This clonotype is medium-sized (0.01 to 0.1%). The chain recombines TRBV20-1 with TRBJ2-1; tentative D call: TRBD2 (6 bases). V shed 3 bases and J shed 6 bases, with 18 bases lying between them. The CDR3 loop spans 15 amino acids. Germline V gene sequence: CDR1 DFQATT, CDR2 SNEGSKA (reference sequence). For the CDR3, the DNA is TGCAGTGCTAGCCCCTCCCGGCGGGGCGGCAATGAGCAGTTCTTC. It yields the protein CSASPSRRGGNEQFF.

This clonotype appeared many times. This chain connects TRBV2 to TRBJ2-1; 13 bases match TRBD2. Germline V CDR1 and CDR2: SNHLY, FYNNEI. Trimming removed 7 bases from V and 8 bases from J; junction bases left unmatched: 5. The length of the CDR3 is 14 residues. This CDR3 is CASKGTSGTDEQFF. The CDR3 nucleotides read TGTGCCAGCAAAGGGACTAGCGGGACGGATGAGCAGTTCTTC.

CDR3 loop: CASSEVYGSYNEQFF. CDR3 bases: TGTGCCAGCAGTGAAGTTTACGGGTCGTACAATGAGCAGTTCTTC. The chain has TRBV6-1 and TRBJ2-1, with unresolved D. Germline V lookup: CDR1 MNHNS, CDR2 SASEGT. Trimming took off 1 base at V and 4 bases at J, with 11 bases between the two ends. The CDR3 loop spans 15 amino acids.

This clonotype is classed as large. The chain combines TRBV20-1 with TRBJ2-3; D is unclear. CDR1 and CDR2 from the germline V gene are DFQATT and SNEGSKA (reference sequence). V lost 3 bases and J 2 bases, leaving 9 bases between the germline ends. The CDR3 is 13 amino acids. The CDR3 is CSASMGNTDTQYF. As DNA, the CDR3 is TGCAGTGCTAGTATGGGGAACACAGATACGCAGTATTTT.

The chain employs TRBV10-3 and TRBJ2-2; the D gene is possibly TRBD1 (6 bases). Between the trimmed V and J ends, which lost 10 bases and 2 bases, there was a span of 17 bases. The length of the CDR3 is 15 residues. The germline V gene encodes CDR1 ENHRY and CDR2 SYGVKD. CDR3 residues: CATGDRGGNTGELFF. CDR3 in DNA: TGTGCCACCGGGGACCGAGGGGGAAACACCGGGGAGCTGTTTTTT.

This clonotype was recorded at least ten times. The chain couples TRBV5-1 to TRBJ1-6; 7 bases are shared with TRBD1. Germline V gene lookup returns CDR1 SGHRS and CDR2 YFSETQ. CDR3 length: 15 residues. J lost 8 bases, V lost 0 bases, and 5 bases had no gene match. CDR3 residues: CASSLAGTEYSPLHF. CDR3 sequence (DNA): TGCGCCAGCAGCTTGGCCGGGACAGAGTATTCACCCCTCCACTTT.

This clonotype turned up a few times. The V gene is TRBV7-9, the J gene TRBJ1-2; D unclear. The CDR3 runs 14 residues. Trimming took 5 bases from V and 5 from J, leaving 15 bases between them. Germline assignment: CDR1 SEHNR and CDR2 FQNEAQ (reference sequence). The chain's CDR3 is CASSPVAVHYGYTF. In DNA, the CDR3 is TGTGCCAGCAGCCCCGTGGCAGTCCATTATGGCTACACCTTC. The whole variable domain, filled in from reference TRBV7-9 and TRBJ1-2, reads DTGVSQNPRHKITKRGQNVTFRCDPISEHNRLYWYRQTLGQGPEFLTYFQNEAQLEKSRLLSDRFSAERPKGSFSTLEIQRTEQGDSAMYLCASSPVAVHYGYTFGSGTRLTVV.

The rearrangement uses TRBV3-1 and TRBJ2-1; TRBD2 agrees at 9 bases. The germline V gene encodes CDR1 LGHDT and CDR2 YNNKEL (reference sequence). This CDR3 has 15 amino acids. Trimming at V came to 0 bases and at J to 8 bases, leaving 5 bases not matched to a gene. CDR3 DNA: TGTGCCAGCAGCCAAGATAAGGTAGCGGGAGATGAGCAGTTCTTC. It codes for CASSQDKVAGDEQFF.

This clonotype is labeled medium-sized (0.01 to 0.1%). The rearrangement joins TRBV27 to TRBJ2-3; D gene unclear. This CDR3 comprises 14 residues. The V end lost 3 bases, the J end lost 0 bases, and 7 bases lay between the germline ends. CDR1 is MNHEY and CDR2 is SMNVEV in the germline V gene (reference sequence). This CDR3 reads CASSFSPSTDTQYF. Here the CDR3 DNA reads TGTGCCAGCAGTTTTTCCCCGAGCACAGATACGCAGTATTTT.

This clonotype was detected only a few times. V gene TRBV20-1 combines with J gene TRBJ2-7; D is undetermined. CDR3 length: 13 amino acids. Per germline, CDR1 DFQATT and CDR2 SNEGSKA (reference sequence). Between the trimmed V and J ends, which lost 0 bases and 3 bases, there was a span of 9 bases. CDR3: CSARERSDYEQYF. CDR3 in DNA: TGCAGTGCTAGAGAACGGTCCGACTACGAGCAGTACTTC.

By sample fraction, this clonotype is medium-sized (0.01 to 0.1%). The V call is TRBV27, the J call TRBJ2-1; D remains ambiguous. The CDR3 extends over 14 amino acids. Per the germline V gene, CDR1 is MNHEY and CDR2 is SMNVEV (reference sequence). V was pared by 4 bases and J by 5 bases, with 12 bases between. CDR3 amino acids: CASSSLLRNNEQFF. The CDR3 DNA follows: TGTGCCAGCAGTTCCCTTTTACGAAACAATGAGCAGTTCTTC.

This clonotype came up a few times. This chain uses TRBV12-3 or TRBV12-4 with TRBJ2-3; weak D call: TRBD2 (6 bases). There are 14 residues in the CDR3. The V and J ends lost 6 bases and 2 bases respectively, with 12 bases between them. This chain's CDR3 is CASSSGLSTDTQYF. CDR3 DNA sequence: TGTGCCAGCAGCTCGGGACTTTCCACAGATACGCAGTATTTT.

This clonotype was seen a few times. The chain is built from TRBV5-6 and TRBJ2-5, with 7 bases that match TRBD1. Germline CDR1 and CDR2: SGHDT and YYEEEE. V was clipped by 0 bases and J by 1 base; unmatched bases: 3. This CDR3 is built from 15 residues. Written as DNA, the CDR3 is TGTGCCAGCAGCTTGGGACAGGGCCTCCAAGAGACCCAGTACTTC. Amino acid sequence: CASSLGQGLQETQYF.

By share, this clonotype ranks as medium-sized (0.01 to 0.1%). V and J are TRBV19 and TRBJ2-3; 7 bases fit TRBD2. The trim removed 4 bases at V and 4 bases at J, leaving 11 bases unmatched. This CDR3 comprises 16 residues. From germline, CDR1 is LNHDA and CDR2 SQIVND (reference sequence). The CDR3 DNA is TGTGCCAGTAGTACCCTTGCGGGAGAGGTCGCAGATACGCAGTATTTT. This codes for CASSTLAGEVADTQYF.

This rearrangement joins TRBV18 to TRBJ2-1; D not certain. The germline V and J ends were trimmed by 5 bases and 0 bases, with 5 bases remaining between them. The germline CDR1 and CDR2 sequences are KGHSH and LQKENI. There are 13 residues in the CDR3. The CDR3 region has the DNA TGTGCCAGCTCAAAAAGCTCCTACAATGAGCAGTTCTTC. Translating gives CASSKSSYNEQFF. Supplemented by reference TRBV18 and TRBJ2-1, the full variable domain reads NAGVMQNPRHLVRRRGQEARLRCSPMKGHSHVYWYRQLPEEGLKFMVYLQKENIIDESGMPKERFSAEFPKEGPSILRIQQVVRGDSAAYFCASSKSSYNEQFFGPGTRLTVL.

This clonotype is labeled as medium-sized (0.01 to 0.1%). The rearrangement links TRBV6-1 to TRBJ1-5; D possibly corresponds to TRBD1 (5 bases). The V gene's germline CDR1 is MNHNS and CDR2 SASEGT. V was cut by 4 bases and J by 5 bases, with 9 bases left in between. The CDR3 is 13 residues long. The CDR3 DNA sequence: TGTGCCAGCAGTGGGCTCAGGGATCAGCCCCAGCATTTT. This sequence encodes CASSGLRDQPQHF.

The chain has TRBV29-1 and TRBJ2-7; 11 nucleotides match TRBD1. This CDR3 is 13 amino acids long. Germline loops: CDR1 SQVTM, CDR2 ANQGSEA. With V trimmed by 7 bases and J by 3 bases, 5 bases remained unmatched. The CDR3 DNA reads as TGCAGCGCCCGGACAGGGGGCATCTACGAGCAGTACTTC. This encodes CSARTGGIYEQYF.

Ten or more counts support this clonotype. This chain uses TRBV7-9 with TRBJ1-6; the D gene is possibly TRBD1 (5 bases). This CDR3 comprises 15 residues. Germline CDR1 reads SEHNR; CDR2 reads FQNEAQ (reference sequence). Between the trimmed V and J ends, which lost 3 bases and 8 bases, there was a span of 14 bases. As DNA, the CDR3 is TGTGCCAGCAGCTTGGAGGGGACGACCGATTCACCCCTCCACTTT. Protein product: CASSLEGTTDSPLHF.

The rearrangement joins TRBV29-1 to TRBJ1-2; D is unclear. Germline lookup yields CDR1 SQVTM and CDR2 ANQGSEA. The CDR3 has 12 residues. V was pared by 1 base and J by 6 bases, with 9 bases between. Here the CDR3 DNA reads TGCAGCGTTGAAGGGACGGTCAATGGCTACACCTTC. It translates to CSVEGTVNGYTF.

In its sample, this clonotype was seen a few times. J is TRBJ1-1 and V is TRBV6-6; D uncertain. V was clipped by 6 bases and J by 3 bases, with 8 bases between them. Germline V gene data show CDR1 as MNHNY and CDR2 as SVGAGI (reference sequence). The CDR3 runs 12 residues. The CDR3 DNA is TGTGCCAGCAGGACCCGAGACACTGAAGCTTTCTTT. Translating it yields CASRTRDTEAFF.

The sample holds many counts of this clonotype. The J gene is TRBJ1-1, the V gene TRBV4-3; 7 nucleotides agree with TRBD1. J lost 0 bases, V lost 0 bases, and 10 bases had no gene match. The CDR3 consists of 18 residues. Germline-derived CDR1 and CDR2 are LGHNA and YSLEER. The CDR3 here is CASSQDRDSSSLNTEAFF. CDR3 coding DNA: TGCGCCAGCAGCCAAGATCGGGACAGTTCCAGCCTGAACACTGAAGCTTTCTTT.